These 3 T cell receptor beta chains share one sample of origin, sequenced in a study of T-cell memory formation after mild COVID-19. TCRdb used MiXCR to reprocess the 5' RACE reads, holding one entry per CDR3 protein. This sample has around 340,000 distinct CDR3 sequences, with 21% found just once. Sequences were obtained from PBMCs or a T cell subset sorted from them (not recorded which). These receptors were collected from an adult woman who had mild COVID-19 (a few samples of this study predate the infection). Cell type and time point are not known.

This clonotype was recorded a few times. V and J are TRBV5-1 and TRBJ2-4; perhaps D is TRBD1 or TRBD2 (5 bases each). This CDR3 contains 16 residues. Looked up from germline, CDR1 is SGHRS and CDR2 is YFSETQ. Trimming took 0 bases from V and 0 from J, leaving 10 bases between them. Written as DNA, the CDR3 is TGCGCCAGCAGCTTGGGGGGGAACCTAGCCAAAAACATTCAGTACTTC. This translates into CASSLGGNLAKNIQYF.

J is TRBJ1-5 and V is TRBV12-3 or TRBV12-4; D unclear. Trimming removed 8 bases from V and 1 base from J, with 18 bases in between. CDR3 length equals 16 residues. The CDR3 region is CASHLRGVGSNQPQHF. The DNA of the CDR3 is TGTGCCAGCCACCTCCGTGGGGTCGGCAGCAATCAGCCCCAGCATTTT.

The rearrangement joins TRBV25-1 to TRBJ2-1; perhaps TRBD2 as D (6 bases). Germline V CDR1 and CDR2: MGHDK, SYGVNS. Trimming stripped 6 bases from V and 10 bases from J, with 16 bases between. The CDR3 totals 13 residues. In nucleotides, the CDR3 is TGTGCCAGCAGCTCGGGACTTACCAAGGAGCAGTTCTTC. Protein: CASSSGLTKEQFF.